This T cell receptor (beta chain) comes out of a study of blood T cell repertoires in COVID-19. Whole-study context: In each case, the material was cDNA or gDNA derived from T cells, B-cell-depleted T cells, or PBMCs.

Clones were sequenced by immunoSEQ multiplex PCR, and TCRdb holds only the in-frame ones, with some missing. The sample shows 120,000 to 150,000 clones, 88% of them seen only once. This CDR3 has 16 residues. Germline-derived CDR1 and CDR2 are MGHRA and YSYEKL. J gave up 4 bases and V 4 bases, and 13 bases lay outside the gene matches. The chain couples TRBV4-1 to TRBJ2-7; 7 nucleotides match TRBD2. The sample consisted of peripheral blood. The TCR originated in a man aged 55 to 70 with active or convalescent COVID-19. The DNA of the CDR3 is TGCGCCAGCAGCCCCCAATTGGCGGGAGTTGTGTACGAGCAGTACTTC. It encodes CASSPQLAGVVYEQYF.